These 24 T cell receptor beta chains originate from one sample sequenced in a study of blood T cell repertoires in COVID-19. The assay was immunoSEQ multiplex PCR, and TCRdb's table has in-frame clones only and misses some. The data show approximately 250,000 clones, 85% to 95% seen once. Material: PBMCs or T cells enriched from blood (not recorded which). The receptors originated from a man between 35 and 55 years old who had been exposed to COVID-19.

The chain joins TRBV7-9 to TRBJ2-1; D may be TRBD1 (6 bases). This CDR3 has 16 residues. V was trimmed by 2 bases and J by 4 bases, leaving 15 bases between them. The V gene's germline CDR1 is SEHNR and CDR2 FQNEAQ (reference sequence). The CDR3 DNA is TGTGCCAGCAGCTTAAGGCGGCAGGGGCTTTACAATGAGCAGTTCTTC. Amino acid sequence: CASSLRRQGLYNEQFF.

The chain uses TRBV27 and TRBJ2-7; 8 positions match TRBD1. With V trimmed by 7 bases and J by 2 bases, 4 bases remained unmatched. This CDR3 spans 13 amino acids. Germline V gene data show CDR1 as MNHEY and CDR2 as SMNVEV (reference sequence). The CDR3, as DNA: TGTGCCAGCACAGGGGGCCTCCCCTACGAGCAGTACTTC. The encoded protein is CASTGGLPYEQYF.

The chain couples TRBV12-3 or TRBV12-4 to TRBJ2-1, with a possible D match to TRBD2 (6 bases). The V and J ends lost 7 bases and 10 bases respectively, with 11 bases between them. The CDR3 consists of 11 residues. The CDR3 spells CASTRREEQFF. In DNA form, the CDR3 reads TGTGCCAGCACCCGTCGGGAGGAGCAGTTCTTC.

The V gene is TRBV10-3, the J gene TRBJ2-7, with 8 bases matching TRBD2. The CDR3 totals 13 residues. J lost 2 bases, V lost 10 bases, and 7 bases had no gene match. CDR1 and CDR2 from the germline V gene are ENHRY and SYGVKD. In DNA form, the CDR3 reads TGTGCCACGCGGGGGGAGGGAGCCTACGAGCAGTACTTC. The encoded protein is CATRGEGAYEQYF.

This chain uses TRBV19 with TRBJ1-4; 8 nucleotides match TRBD1. After removal of 6 bases from V and 7 bases from J, the junction contained 10 bases not matched to a gene. The length of the CDR3 is 15 residues. The germline V gene encodes CDR1 LNHDA and CDR2 SQIVND (reference sequence). The CDR3 here is CASRTRQGTAEKLFF. The CDR3 DNA follows: TGTGCCAGTAGGACGAGACAGGGGACCGCTGAAAAACTGTTTTTT.

The chain has TRBV9 and TRBJ2-7; 9 bases map to TRBD1. CDR1 and CDR2 (germline): SGDLS, YYNGEE. The CDR3 contains 15 residues. With 4 bases clipped from V and 5 bases from J, the junction kept 10 bases outside the gene matches. Here the CDR3 reads CASSTSGTGIDEQYF. The CDR3 DNA is TGTGCCAGCAGCACTTCCGGGACAGGGATCGACGAGCAGTACTTC.

The chain employs TRBV19 and TRBJ2-3, with 13 nucleotides matching TRBD2. V was pared by 5 bases and J by 4 bases, with 6 bases of the junction left unmatched. From germline, CDR1 is LNHDA and CDR2 SQIVND (reference sequence). The CDR3 contains 16 residues. The CDR3 nucleotides are TGTGCCAGTAGTGCAGGACTAGCGGGAGTTCCAGATACGCAGTATTTT. Translated: CASSAGLAGVPDTQYF.

The chain's CDR3 is CASSLHEDRDRGYEQYF. The CDR3 DNA follows: TGTGCCAGTAGTCTACATGAAGACCGGGACAGGGGTTACGAGCAGTACTTC. The chain combines TRBV19 with TRBJ2-7, with 10 positions matching TRBD1. The J segment lost 4 bases and the V segment lost 5 bases, leaving 14 bases of the junction unmatched. The length of the CDR3 is 17 residues. The germline gives CDR1 LNHDA, CDR2 SQIVND (reference sequence).

The rearrangement joins TRBV4-1 to TRBJ2-2; 13 nucleotides agree with TRBD2. V was clipped by 0 bases and J by 3 bases; unmatched bases: 7. CDR1 and CDR2 (germline): MGHRA, YSYEKL. This CDR3 has 19 residues. DNA for the CDR3: TGCGCCAGCAGCCAAGAGGGGACTAGCGGGATGGGGGACACCGGGGAGCTGTTTTTT. Amino acids: CASSQEGTSGMGDTGELFF.

The chain has TRBV28 and TRBJ2-3; 7 bases map to TRBD1. Germline V CDR1 and CDR2: MDHEN, SYDVKM. Trimming at V came to 5 bases and at J to 9 bases, leaving 8 bases not matched to a gene. The CDR3 is 13 residues long. In nucleotides, the CDR3 is TGTGCCAGCAGTCCACCGGACAGGCCGACGCAGTATTTT. It specifies CASSPPDRPTQYF.

This clone appeared a single time. This chain links TRBV18 with TRBJ2-3; 8 positions match TRBD2. J gave up 6 bases and V 0 bases, and 2 bases lay outside the gene matches. The CDR3 runs to 14 residues. CDR1 and CDR2 (germline): KGHSH, LQKENI. The CDR3 is CASSPPSGEDTQYF. DNA for the CDR3: TGTGCCAGCTCACCACCTAGCGGGGAGGATACGCAGTATTTT.

Note on this clone: Other DNA sequences in this specimen translate into the identical CDR3. The chain has TRBV7-2 and TRBJ1-2; 7 bases line up with TRBD1. J lost 6 bases, V lost 1 base, and 2 bases had no gene match. Germline V gene sequence: CDR1 SGHTA, CDR2 FQGNSA. There are 13 residues in the CDR3. CDR3 in DNA: TGTGCCAGCAGCTTAGGAGGACAGGATGGCTACACCTTC. This encodes CASSLGGQDGYTF.

The CDR3 here is CASSLGGGQNTEAFF. The CDR3 nucleotides are TGTGCCAGCAGCTTAGGGGGGGGACAAAACACTGAAGCTTTCTTT. The chain couples TRBV7-2 to TRBJ1-1; tentatively, D is TRBD1 (6 bases). CDR1 SGHTA and CDR2 FQGNSA come from the germline V gene. Between the trimmed V and J ends, which lost 1 base and 2 bases, there was a span of 11 bases. The CDR3 totals 15 residues.

The chain recombines TRBV12-3 or TRBV12-4 with TRBJ2-5; 10 bases are shared with TRBD1. The ends lost 5 bases at V and 4 bases at J; junction bases unmatched: 1. The CDR3 runs to 13 residues. DNA of the CDR3: TGTGCCAGCAGTCGGGACAGGGGAGAGACCCAGTACTTC. Encoded protein: CASSRDRGETQYF.

The chain carries TRBV7-9 and TRBJ1-1; D is possibly TRBD1 (5 bases). V was shortened by 0 bases and J by 11 bases, with 16 bases between the two germline ends. This CDR3 contains 14 residues. Germline-derived CDR1 and CDR2 are SEHNR and FQNEAQ (reference sequence). The CDR3 loop reads CASSLAVGGAEAFF. In nucleotides, the CDR3 is TGTGCCAGCAGCTTAGCGGTAGGAGGGGCGGAGGCTTTCTTT.

The chain is built from TRBV28 and TRBJ1-2; no definite D call. This CDR3 is built from 10 residues. Germline lookup yields CDR1 MDHEN and CDR2 SYDVKM. Trimming removed 4 bases at V and 7 bases at J, with 4 bases between. Here the CDR3 reads CASSSGGYTF. The CDR3 coding sequence is TGTGCCAGCAGTTCGGGTGGCTACACCTTC.

The V call is TRBV12-5, the J call TRBJ1-4; 11 nucleotides agree with TRBD1. Germline V lookup: CDR1 LGHNT, CDR2 FRNRAP. V lost 0 bases to trimming and J lost 9 bases; unmatched junction nucleotides: 6. The CDR3 sequence is 16 residues long. The CDR3 loop is CASGLVPGQGGQKLFF. The CDR3 region has the DNA TGTGCTAGTGGTTTGGTCCCGGGACAGGGGGGCCAAAAACTGTTTTTT.

The chain employs TRBV5-1 and TRBJ1-5; D perhaps matches TRBD1 (6 bases). V was trimmed by 3 bases and J by 4 bases, leaving 11 bases between them. The CDR3 extends over 14 amino acids. The germline gives CDR1 SGHRS, CDR2 YFSETQ. The CDR3 DNA follows: TGCGCCAGCAGCTCAGGGGAATGGAATCAGCCCCAGCATTTT. Amino acids: CASSSGEWNQPQHF.

The count of this clone is one. The chain combines TRBV4-2 with TRBJ2-2, with 12 bases aligning to TRBD2. The CDR3 spans 17 residues. The trim removed 1 base at V and 1 base at J, leaving 1 base unmatched. Germline V gene lookup returns CDR1 LGHNA and CDR2 YNFKEQ. The DNA of the CDR3 is TGTGCCAGCAGCCAAGGACTAGCGGGAGTGAACACCGGGGAGCTGTTTTTT. Amino acid sequence: CASSQGLAGVNTGELFF.

The rearrangement uses TRBV5-6 and TRBJ2-1; 8 bases match TRBD2. The CDR3 runs to 16 residues. V dropped 4 bases and J dropped 9; count of bases not matched to a gene: 15. The germline gives CDR1 SGHDT, CDR2 YYEEEE. In nucleotides, the CDR3 is TGTGCCAGCAGCCAAGGGATCCTCGGGAGGGCAAGTGAGCAGTTCTTC. This translates into CASSQGILGRASEQFF.

The V and J genes are TRBV6-2 or TRBV6-3 and TRBJ1-5, with D unclear. The V end lost 6 bases, the J end lost 1 base, and 7 bases lay between the germline ends. The CDR3 consists of 13 residues. The germline gives CDR1 MNHEY, CDR2 SVGEGT. DNA of the CDR3: TGTGCCAGCAGCCCAACAAGCAATCAGCCCCAGCATTTT. This sequence encodes CASSPTSNQPQHF.

V and J are TRBV28 and TRBJ2-3; tentatively, D is TRBD2 (5 bases). CDR3 length: 12 residues. V shed 6 bases and J shed 4 bases, with 8 bases lying between them. Germline V lookup: CDR1 MDHEN, CDR2 SYDVKM. CDR3 loop: CASRNGADTQYF. The DNA of the CDR3 is TGTGCCAGCAGAAACGGGGCAGATACGCAGTATTTT.

The gene calls are TRBV9 and TRBJ1-3; TRBD1 matches at 8 bases. The V segment lost 1 base and the J segment 4 bases; nucleotides outside the gene matches: 4. CDR1 SGDLS and CDR2 YYNGEE come from the germline V gene. CDR3 length: 15 amino acids. The CDR3 here is CASSVQGAGGNTIYF. Written as DNA, the CDR3 is TGTGCCAGCAGCGTACAGGGGGCTGGAGGAAACACCATATATTTT.

The table lists this clone with a count of one. The chain uses TRBV6-1 and TRBJ1-5, with no clear D. CDR1 and CDR2 from the germline V gene are MNHNS and SASEGT. V was pared by 2 bases and J by 4 bases, with 6 bases between. This CDR3 contains 13 residues. The CDR3 DNA follows: TGTGCCAGCAGTGAACAGGTGAATCAGCCCCAGCATTTT. Translation gives CASSEQVNQPQHF.